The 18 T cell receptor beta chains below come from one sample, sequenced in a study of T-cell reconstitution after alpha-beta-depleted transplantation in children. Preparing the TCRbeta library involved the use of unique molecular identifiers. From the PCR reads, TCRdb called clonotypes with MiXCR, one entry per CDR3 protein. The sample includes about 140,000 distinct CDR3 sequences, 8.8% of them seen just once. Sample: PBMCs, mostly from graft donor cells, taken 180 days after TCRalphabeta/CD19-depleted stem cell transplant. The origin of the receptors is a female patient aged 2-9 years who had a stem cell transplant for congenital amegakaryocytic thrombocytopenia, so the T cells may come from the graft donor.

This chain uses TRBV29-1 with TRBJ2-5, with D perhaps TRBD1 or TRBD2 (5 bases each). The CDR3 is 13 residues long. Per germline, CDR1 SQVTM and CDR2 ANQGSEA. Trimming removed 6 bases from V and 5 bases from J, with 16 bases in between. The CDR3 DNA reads TGCAGCGTGCCCGGGCCCAGGGAGGAGACCCAGTACTTC. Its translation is CSVPGPREETQYF.

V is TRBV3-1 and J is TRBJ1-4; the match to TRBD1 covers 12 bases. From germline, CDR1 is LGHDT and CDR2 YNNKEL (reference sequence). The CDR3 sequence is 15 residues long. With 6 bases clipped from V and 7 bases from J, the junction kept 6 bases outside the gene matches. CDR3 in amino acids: CASRPGTGGFEKLFF. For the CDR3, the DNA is TGTGCCAGCAGGCCCGGGACAGGGGGCTTTGAAAAACTGTTTTTT. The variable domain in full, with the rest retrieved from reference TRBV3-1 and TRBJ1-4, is DTAVSQTPKYLVTQMGNDKSIKCEQNLGHDTMYWYKQDSKKFLKIMFSYNNKELIINETVPNRFSPKSPDKAHLNLHINSLELGDSAVYFCASRPGTGGFEKLFFGSGTQLSVL.

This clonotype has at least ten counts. The CDR3 is CASSLNLGISYNEQFF. CDR3 nucleotide sequence: TGTGCCAGCAGCTTGAACCTGGGCATCTCCTACAATGAGCAGTTCTTC. V usage is TRBV5-4 and J usage is TRBJ2-1, with D unclear. This CDR3 has 16 residues. Germline assignment: CDR1 SGHNT and CDR2 YYREEE (reference sequence). Trimming shortened V by 1 base and J by 0 bases, and 11 bases separated the two germline ends.

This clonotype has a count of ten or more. The CDR3 nucleotides are TGTGCCAGCAGTAGACTACAGGGGAATGAGCAGTTCTTC. This sequence encodes CASSRLQGNEQFF. The chain couples TRBV12-3 or TRBV12-4 to TRBJ2-1, with TRBD1 matching 7 bases. Losses at the gene ends were 5 bases for V and 7 bases for J; bases not matched to a gene: 5. This CDR3 region has 13 residues.

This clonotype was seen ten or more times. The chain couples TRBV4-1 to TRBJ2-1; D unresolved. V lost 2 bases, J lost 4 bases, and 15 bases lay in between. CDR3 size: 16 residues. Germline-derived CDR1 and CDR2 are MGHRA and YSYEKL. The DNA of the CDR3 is TGCGCCAGCAGCCAACCTAGGGTAGGGATGTACAATGAGCAGTTCTTC. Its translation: CASSQPRVGMYNEQFF.

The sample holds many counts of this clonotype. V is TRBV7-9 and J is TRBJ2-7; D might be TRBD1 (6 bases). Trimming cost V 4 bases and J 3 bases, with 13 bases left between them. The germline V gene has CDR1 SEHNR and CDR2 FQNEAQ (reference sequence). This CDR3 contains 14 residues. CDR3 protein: CASSSSDRLYEQYF. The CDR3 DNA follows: TGTGCCAGCAGCTCCTCCGACAGGCTCTACGAGCAGTACTTC.

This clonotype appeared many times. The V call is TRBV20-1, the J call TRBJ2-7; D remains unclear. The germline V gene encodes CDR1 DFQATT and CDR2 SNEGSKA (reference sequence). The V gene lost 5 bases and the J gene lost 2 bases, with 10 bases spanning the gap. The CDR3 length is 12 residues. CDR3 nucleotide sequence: TGCAGTGCTGGGAAGACCGCCTACGAGCAGTACTTC. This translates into CSAGKTAYEQYF.

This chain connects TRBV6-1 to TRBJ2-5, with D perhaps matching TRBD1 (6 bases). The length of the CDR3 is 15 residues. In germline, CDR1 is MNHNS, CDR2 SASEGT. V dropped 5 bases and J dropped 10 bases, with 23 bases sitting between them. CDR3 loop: CASSQQGSSGQFQYF. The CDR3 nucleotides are TGTGCCAGCAGTCAACAGGGTTCGTCCGGCCAGTTCCAGTACTTC.

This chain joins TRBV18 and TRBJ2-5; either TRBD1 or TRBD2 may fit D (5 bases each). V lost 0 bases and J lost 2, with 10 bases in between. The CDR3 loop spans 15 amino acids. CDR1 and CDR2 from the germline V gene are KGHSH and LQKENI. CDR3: CASSPPGRTQETQYF. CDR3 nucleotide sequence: TGTGCCAGCTCACCACCGGGACGGACACAAGAGACCCAGTACTTC.

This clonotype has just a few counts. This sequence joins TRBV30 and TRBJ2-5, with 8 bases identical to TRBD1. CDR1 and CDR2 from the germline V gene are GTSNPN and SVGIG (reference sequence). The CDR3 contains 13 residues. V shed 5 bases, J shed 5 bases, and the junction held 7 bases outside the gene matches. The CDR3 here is CAWGSTGVETQYF. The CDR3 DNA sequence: TGTGCCTGGGGCTCGACAGGGGTGGAGACCCAGTACTTC.

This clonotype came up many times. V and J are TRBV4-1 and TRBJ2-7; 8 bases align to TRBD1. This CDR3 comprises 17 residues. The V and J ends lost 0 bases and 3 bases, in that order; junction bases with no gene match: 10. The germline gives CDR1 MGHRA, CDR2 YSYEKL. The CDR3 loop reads CASSQEGSGQGVYEQYF. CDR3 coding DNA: TGCGCCAGCAGCCAAGAGGGGAGTGGACAGGGTGTCTACGAGCAGTACTTC.

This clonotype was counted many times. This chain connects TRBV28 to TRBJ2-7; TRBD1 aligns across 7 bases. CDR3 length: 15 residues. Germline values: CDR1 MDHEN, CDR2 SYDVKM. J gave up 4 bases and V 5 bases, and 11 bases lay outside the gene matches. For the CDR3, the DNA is TGTGCCAGCAGTCCTTTGGGGAACAGGGGTTACGAGCAGTACTTC. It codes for CASSPLGNRGYEQYF.

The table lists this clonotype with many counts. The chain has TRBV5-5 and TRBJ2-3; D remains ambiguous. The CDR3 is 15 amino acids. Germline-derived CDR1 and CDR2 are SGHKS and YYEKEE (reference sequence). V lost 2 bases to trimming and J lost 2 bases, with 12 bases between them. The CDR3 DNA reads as TGTGCCAGCAGCTTTGTAGGCGACTCCACAGATACGCAGTATTTT. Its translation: CASSFVGDSTDTQYF.

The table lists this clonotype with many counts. The chain's CDR3 is CASSLVPGGSLHYEQYF. In DNA form, the CDR3 reads TGCGCCAGCAGCTTGGTACCGGGCGGATCCTTACATTACGAGCAGTACTTC. The chain carries TRBV5-1 and TRBJ2-7; D gene unclear. Germline assignment: CDR1 SGHRS and CDR2 YFSETQ. CDR3 length equals 17 residues. V was clipped by 0 bases and J by 4 bases, with 20 bases between them.

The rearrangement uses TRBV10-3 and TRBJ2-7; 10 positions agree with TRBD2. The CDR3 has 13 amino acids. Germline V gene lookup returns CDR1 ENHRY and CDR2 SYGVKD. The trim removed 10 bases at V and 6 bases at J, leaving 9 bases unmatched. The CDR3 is CATLGLAGAEQYF. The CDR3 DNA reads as TGTGCCACCCTAGGGCTAGCGGGAGCCGAGCAGTACTTC.

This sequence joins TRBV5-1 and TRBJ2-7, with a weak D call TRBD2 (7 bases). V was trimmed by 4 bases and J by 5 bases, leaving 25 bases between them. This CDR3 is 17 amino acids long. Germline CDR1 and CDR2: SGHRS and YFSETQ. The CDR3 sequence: CASSRGDRWGLADEQYF. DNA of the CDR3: TGCGCCAGCAGCCGGGGGGATCGTTGGGGGCTGGCGGACGAGCAGTACTTC. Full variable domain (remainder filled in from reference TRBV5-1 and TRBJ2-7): KAGVTQTPRYLIKTRGQQVTLSCSPISGHRSVSWYQQTPGQGLQFLFEYFSETQRNKGNFPGRFSGRQFSNSRSEMNVSTLELGDSALYLCASSRGDRWGLADEQYFGPGTRLTVT.

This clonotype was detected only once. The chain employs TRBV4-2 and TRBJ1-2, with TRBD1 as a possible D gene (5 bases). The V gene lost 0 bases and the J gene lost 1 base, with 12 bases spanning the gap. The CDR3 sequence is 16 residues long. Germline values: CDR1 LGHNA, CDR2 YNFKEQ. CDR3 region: CASSQDRRGSNYGYTF. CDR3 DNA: TGTGCCAGCAGCCAAGATCGCCGGGGGAGTAACTATGGCTACACCTTC.

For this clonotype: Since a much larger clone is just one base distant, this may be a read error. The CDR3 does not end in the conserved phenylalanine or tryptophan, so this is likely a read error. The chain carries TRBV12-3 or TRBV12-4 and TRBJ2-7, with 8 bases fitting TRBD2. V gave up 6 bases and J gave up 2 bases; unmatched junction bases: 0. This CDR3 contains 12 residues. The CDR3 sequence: CASSGRAYEQYL. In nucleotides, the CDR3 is TGTGCCAGCAGCGGGAGGGCCTACGAGCAGTACTTG.